This entry lists 18 T cell receptor beta chains sequenced from one sample in a study of blood T cell repertoires in COVID-19. Sequencing used immunoSEQ multiplex PCR; TCRdb keeps in-frame clones, though not all of them. This table holds about 220,000 clones, about three quarters found once. Sequences were obtained from peripheral blood. All receptors derive from a woman aged 70 to 79 with acute or convalescent COVID-19.

This chain links TRBV6-1 with TRBJ2-7; D remains ambiguous. Trimming took off 0 bases at V and 4 bases at J, with 10 bases between the two ends. The germline V gene encodes CDR1 MNHNS and CDR2 SASEGT. This CDR3 comprises 14 residues. CDR3 sequence reads: CASSEAPSVYEQYV. CDR3 sequence (DNA): TGTGCCAGCAGTGAAGCGCCATCAGTATACGAGCAGTACGTC.

This chain connects TRBV10-3 to TRBJ2-5; 11 bases fit TRBD1. The J call may be faulty, since TRBJ2-7 better matches the DNA end. The CDR3 length is 14 residues. In germline, CDR1 is ENHRY, CDR2 SYGVKD. CDR3 protein: CASEGGTGGYEQYF. The DNA for the CDR3 is TGTGCCTCGGAGGGAGGGACAGGGGGCTACGAGCAGTACTTC.

V gene TRBV27 combines with J gene TRBJ2-3, with D possibly matching TRBD2 (5 bases). CDR3 size: 15 residues. Trimming took 7 bases from V and 9 from J, leaving 23 bases between them. The germline V gene encodes CDR1 MNHEY and CDR2 SMNVEV (reference sequence). CDR3 nucleotide sequence: TGTGCCAGCACGCCTCGGACTCCCCATCAGGCGACGCAGTATTTT. Translation: CASTPRTPHQATQYF.

The chain joins TRBV7-8 to TRBJ2-6; 7 bases align to TRBD2. Germline lookup yields CDR1 SGHVS and CDR2 FQNEAQ. With 8 bases clipped from V and 4 bases from J, the junction kept 5 bases outside the gene matches. The CDR3 runs to 14 residues. CDR3 bases: TGTGCCAGCGGCGGGGGTCTCGGGGCCAACGTCCTGACTTTC. The encoded protein is CASGGGLGANVLTF. The full variable domain, its missing parts supplied by reference TRBV7-8 and TRBJ2-6, is GAGVSQSPRYKVAKRGQDVALRCDPISGHVSLFWYQQALGQGPEFLTYFQNEAQLDKSGLPSDRFFAERPEGSVSTLKIQRTQQEDSAVYLCASGGGLGANVLTFGAGSRLTVL.

The gene calls are TRBV21-1 and TRBJ2-7; TRBD2 is taken as the D call from the table, unchecked against the DNA. TRBV21-1 is a documented pseudogene. This CDR3 is 8 amino acids long. CDR3 region: CASGGQYV. Here the CDR3 DNA reads TGTGCCAGCGGCGGGCAGTACGTC.

The chain uses TRBV28 and TRBJ2-7; 7 positions match TRBD2. Germline V CDR1 and CDR2: MDHEN, SYDVKM. This CDR3 is 12 amino acids long. V was pared by 4 bases and J by 3 bases, with 0 bases of the junction left unmatched. Here the CDR3 reads CASSSGGYEQYF. In DNA, the CDR3 is TGTGCCAGCAGTTCGGGGGGCTACGAGCAGTACTTC. Using reference TRBV28 and TRBJ2-7 for the parts outside the CDR3, the full variable domain is DVKVTQSSRYLVKRTGEKVFLECVQDMDHENMFWYRQDPGLGLRLIYFSYDVKMKEKGDIPEGYSVSREKKERFSLILESASTNQTSMYLCASSSGGYEQYFGPGTRLTVT.

This clone was seen a few times. The V gene is TRBV27, the J gene TRBJ2-7; TRBD1 agrees at 7 bases. In germline, CDR1 is MNHEY, CDR2 SMNVEV (reference sequence). This CDR3 comprises 16 residues. The trim removed 5 bases at V and 5 bases at J, leaving 15 bases unmatched. The CDR3 here is CASSPFRGPLVDEQYF. The CDR3 nucleotides read TGTGCCAGCAGTCCGTTTAGGGGGCCTTTGGTGGACGAGCAGTACTTC.

CDR3 loop: CASSLPGGGNTIYF. The CDR3, as DNA: TGTGCCAGCAGCCTCCCAGGGGGCGGAAACACCATATATTTT. The V and J genes are TRBV5-4 and TRBJ1-3, with 8 bases aligning to TRBD1. The CDR3 contains 14 residues. J was trimmed by 4 bases and V by 4 bases; bases with no gene match: 4. CDR1 and CDR2 (germline): SGHNT, YYREEE (reference sequence).

For this clone: Mismatch with germline at one junction end may stem from a read error. The J gene is TRBJ1-1, the V gene TRBV12-3 or TRBV12-4; D remains ambiguous. This CDR3 spans 11 amino acids. This chain's CDR3 is CASSSGRTAHF. CDR3 DNA: TGTGCCAGCAGTTCGGGAAGGACCGCTCACTTT.

The genes are TRBV6-6 and TRBJ2-4; D call uncertain. V dropped 7 bases and J dropped 8 bases, with 18 bases sitting between them. CDR3 length: 14 amino acids. CDR1 is MNHNY, CDR2 SVGAGI, per germline (reference sequence). The CDR3 loop reads CASTNGFGPDIQYF. The CDR3 DNA is TGTGCCAGCACCAACGGTTTCGGTCCGGACATTCAGTACTTC.

CDR3 sequence (DNA): TGTGCCAGTACCCAAGGCGGGGGGCTAGCGGGGTACCAAGAGACCCAGTACTTC. Its protein is CASTQGGGLAGYQETQYF. The chain is built from TRBV19 and TRBJ2-5; 9 bases agree with TRBD2. Germline-derived CDR1 and CDR2 are LNHDA and SQIVND (reference sequence). The CDR3 has 18 amino acids. V lost 7 bases, J lost 0 bases, and 15 bases stayed unmatched.

The chain carries TRBV5-1 and TRBJ2-4, with TRBD2 identical over 8 bases. The CDR3 sequence is 14 residues long. Germline CDR1 reads SGHRS; CDR2 reads YFSETQ. The ends lost 3 bases at V and 8 bases at J; junction bases unmatched: 7. CDR3 amino acids: CASSSSGGRDIQYF. The CDR3, as DNA: TGCGCCAGCAGCTCAAGCGGGGGCAGGGACATTCAGTACTTC.

J is TRBJ2-3 and V is TRBV6-5; TRBD2 matches at 10 bases. The CDR3 runs to 14 residues. Germline CDR1 is MNHEY and CDR2 is SVGAGI. Trimming removed 10 bases from V and 1 base from J; junction bases left unmatched: 5. CDR3 nucleotide sequence: TGTGCCACGCTAGCGGGGGACCGCACAGATACGCAGTATTTT. It specifies CATLAGDRTDTQYF.

The rearrangement links TRBV11-2 to TRBJ1-5, with 9 bases fitting TRBD1. The ends lost 3 bases at V and 6 bases at J; junction bases unmatched: 12. This CDR3 comprises 17 residues. Germline V lookup: CDR1 SGHAT, CDR2 FQNNGV. The CDR3 DNA follows: TGTGCCAGCAGCTTTCTCTCCGGACAGGGGAATGGTCAGCCCCAGCATTTT. The encoded protein is CASSFLSGQGNGQPQHF.

This clone was seen more than once but under ten times. The sample holds other DNA sequences that translate to the same CDR3. The chain recombines TRBV2 with TRBJ1-2; D possibly corresponds to TRBD1 (6 bases). Germline CDR1 SNHLY, CDR2 FYNNEI. Trimming pared 2 bases from V and 3 bases from J, leaving 7 bases between. CDR3 size: 13 residues. CDR3 DNA sequence: TGTGCCAGCAGTGAATCAGGGGACTATGGCTACACCTTC. This encodes CASSESGDYGYTF.

The CDR3 here is CASSLQGAGSGANVLTF. The CDR3 coding sequence is TGTGCCAGCAGCTTACAGGGGGCCGGCTCTGGGGCCAACGTCCTGACTTTC. J is TRBJ2-6 and V is TRBV6-2 or TRBV6-3; 9 bases fit TRBD1. Per the germline V gene, CDR1 is MNHEY and CDR2 is SVGEGT. The CDR3 loop spans 17 amino acids. Trimming took 6 bases from V and 0 from J; bases not matched to a gene: 6.

CDR3 loop: CASSYSAGQPTDTQYF. The CDR3 nucleotides read TGTGCCAGCAGTTACTCGGCCGGACAGCCCACAGATACGCAGTATTTT. This sequence joins TRBV6-2 or TRBV6-3 and TRBJ2-3, with a weak D call TRBD1 (6 bases). Trimming shortened V by 0 bases and J by 2 bases, and 12 bases separated the two germline ends. Germline V gene sequence: CDR1 MNHEY, CDR2 SVGEGT. CDR3 length: 16 residues.

The chain carries TRBV19 and TRBJ2-3, with D perhaps matching TRBD2 (5 bases). CDR1 and CDR2 from the germline V gene are LNHDA and SQIVND (reference sequence). This CDR3 is built from 15 residues. The V and J ends lost 3 bases and 4 bases respectively, with 14 bases between them. This chain's CDR3 is CASSIPSRSADTQYF. The DNA of the CDR3 is TGTGCCAGTAGTATCCCTAGCCGGTCTGCAGATACGCAGTATTTT.